This entry lists 30 T cell receptor beta chains sequenced from one sample in a study of T-cell memory formation after mild COVID-19. TCRdb ran MiXCR on the 5' RACE reads and lists one entry per CDR3 protein. The sample yields hundreds of thousands of distinct CDR3 sequences, about 16% seen once. Sample: PBMCs or a T cell subset sorted from them (not recorded which). These TCRs come from an adult woman who had mild COVID-19 (a few samples of this study predate the infection). Cell type and time point are not known.

This clonotype was detected only a few times. The V and J genes are TRBV30 and TRBJ1-6; D remains ambiguous. Germline CDR1 reads GTSNPN; CDR2 reads SVGIG (reference sequence). This CDR3 comprises 12 residues. Deletions cut 1 base from V and 11 bases from J, with 9 bases between. The CDR3, as DNA: TGTGCCTGGAGTGCAACAGTCGCACCCCTCCACTTT. It yields the protein CAWSATVAPLHF.

This clonotype was seen a few times. The chain is built from TRBV7-9 and TRBJ1-2; D remains unclear. The germline V and J ends were trimmed by 5 bases and 11 bases, with 18 bases remaining between them. Germline lookup yields CDR1 SEHNR and CDR2 FQNEAQ (reference sequence). The CDR3 totals 13 residues. The DNA of the CDR3 is TGTGCCAGCAGCCCCCGCCCGGGAGCAGTGTACACCTTC. Its protein is CASSPRPGAVYTF.

This chain uses TRBV5-1 with TRBJ1-1, with TRBD1 matching over 7 bases. V was clipped by 3 bases and J by 1 base; unmatched bases: 3. This CDR3 region has 14 residues. The germline gives CDR1 SGHRS, CDR2 YFSETQ. DNA of the CDR3: TGCGCCAGCAGCTCGTCAGGGGGGAACACTGAAGCTTTCTTT. Protein: CASSSSGGNTEAFF.

This clonotype was seen only a few times. This chain connects TRBV7-6 to TRBJ1-2, with a possible D match to TRBD1 (5 bases). The germline gives CDR1 SGHVS, CDR2 FNYEAQ. V was shortened by 5 bases and J by 3 bases, with 22 bases between the two germline ends. The CDR3 has 17 residues. This chain's CDR3 is CASSPRIGGRSDYGYTF. The CDR3 DNA follows: TGTGCCAGCAGCCCCAGGATCGGGGGGAGAAGTGACTATGGCTACACCTTC.

Ten or more counts support this clonotype. V usage is TRBV7-2 and J usage is TRBJ2-5; 11 bases match TRBD1. Germline CDR1 reads SGHTA; CDR2 reads FQGNSA. This CDR3 spans 15 amino acids. The V and J ends lost 5 bases and 6 bases, in that order; junction bases with no gene match: 8. As DNA, the CDR3 is TGTGCCAGCAGCAGCCGGACAGGGGGCTTAAAGACCCAGTACTTC. Translating gives CASSSRTGGLKTQYF.

In this sample, this clonotype turned up a few times. V and J are TRBV11-2 and TRBJ1-1; TRBD1 aligns across 9 bases. The ends lost 1 base at V and 12 bases at J; junction bases unmatched: 15. This CDR3 spans 16 amino acids. Germline-derived CDR1 and CDR2 are SGHAT and FQNNGV. Here the CDR3 reads CASSLAVAPGQGWTFF. CDR3 bases: TGTGCCAGCAGCTTAGCGGTCGCGCCGGGACAGGGATGGACTTTCTTT.

The V and J genes are TRBV12-3 or TRBV12-4 and TRBJ2-7; 10 bases map to TRBD1. J gave up 0 bases and V 6 bases, and 5 bases lay outside the gene matches. The CDR3 loop spans 15 amino acids. CDR3 region: CASRSGQGDSYEQYF. The CDR3, as DNA: TGTGCCAGCAGAAGCGGACAGGGGGACTCCTACGAGCAGTACTTC.

Only a few counts were recorded for this clonotype. This rearrangement joins TRBV7-9 to TRBJ1-1; 10 bases agree with TRBD1. Germline V CDR1 and CDR2: SEHNR, FQNEAQ (reference sequence). This CDR3 spans 17 amino acids. V dropped 5 bases and J dropped 4; count of bases not matched to a gene: 13. CDR3 amino acids: CASSARGQGFEGTEAFF. The DNA for the CDR3 is TGTGCCAGCAGCGCCCGGGGACAGGGGTTTGAGGGCACTGAAGCTTTCTTT.

The gene calls are TRBV12-3 or TRBV12-4 and TRBJ1-1; 10 bases match TRBD1. CDR3 length: 14 residues. V gave up 6 bases and J gave up 3 bases; unmatched junction bases: 4. In DNA form, the CDR3 reads TGTGCCAGCAGCCGACAGGGGGCAGACACTGAAGCTTTCTTT. Protein: CASSRQGADTEAFF.

Only a few counts were recorded for this clonotype. One junction end disagrees with the germline gene, perhaps due to a read error. The chain is built from TRBV20-1 and TRBJ2-1; 11 bases agree with TRBD2. Per germline, CDR1 DFQATT and CDR2 SNEGSKA (reference sequence). The CDR3 runs 13 residues. CDR3 protein: CSAARNGLAGTLF. CDR3 DNA sequence: TGCAGTGCCGCTCGAAATGGACTAGCGGGCACTCTCTTC.

Worth noting for this clonotype: A junction boundary mismatches the germline segment, possibly from a read error. This chain connects TRBV10-3 to TRBJ2-1; a possible D gene is TRBD2 (5 bases). The CDR3 loop spans 13 amino acids. Germline-derived CDR1 and CDR2 are ENHRY and SYGVKD. CDR3 nucleotide sequence: TGTTCCATCAGTGACCGCGGGTTTGGTGAGCAGTTCTTC. Amino acids: CSISDRGFGEQFF.

This clonotype was picked up a small number of times. The junction does not match germline at one end; this may be a read error. The CDR3 nucleotides read TGCGCCAGCAATCCCGAGCTAGCGGGGGCCTTTCCCCCAGTCTTC. This sequence encodes CASNPELAGAFPPVF. V usage is TRBV5-1 and J usage is TRBJ2-1, with 10 nucleotides matching TRBD2. This CDR3 contains 15 residues. Germline-derived CDR1 and CDR2 are SGHRS and YFSETQ.

This clonotype is labeled as medium-sized. V is TRBV5-6 and J is TRBJ2-5; D perhaps matches TRBD2 (6 bases). The CDR3 has 14 amino acids. V lost 4 bases and J lost 6, with 16 bases in between. Germline V gene data show CDR1 as SGHDT and CDR2 as YYEEEE. The CDR3 protein is CASSPAGSTQTQYF. The CDR3 DNA follows: TGTGCCAGCAGCCCTGCCGGGAGCACCCAGACCCAGTACTTC.

A few counts support this clonotype. This chain uses TRBV4-2 with TRBJ1-5; tentative D call: TRBD1 (6 bases). The CDR3 covers 16 residues. CDR1 is LGHNA and CDR2 is YNFKEQ in the germline V gene. Trimming cost V 3 bases and J 2 bases, with 14 bases left between them. DNA of the CDR3: TGTGCCAGCAGCCAGGGTGGACAGATACGCAATCAGCCCCAGCATTTT. This encodes CASSQGGQIRNQPQHF.

This clonotype showed up many times. The chain joins TRBV11-2 to TRBJ2-3; tentative D call: TRBD1 (6 bases). Germline V gene data show CDR1 as SGHAT and CDR2 as FQNNGV. The CDR3 extends over 15 amino acids. Trimming pared 0 bases from V and 5 bases from J, leaving 12 bases between. The CDR3 sequence is CASSLEGTGRDTQYF. The CDR3 DNA is TGTGCCAGCAGCTTAGAAGGTACAGGGAGAGATACGCAGTATTTT.

The chain combines TRBV7-2 with TRBJ2-5; 8 positions agree with TRBD2. In germline, CDR1 is SGHTA, CDR2 FQGNSA. V trimming: 6 bases; J trimming: 4 bases; junction bases outside the gene matches: 7. The CDR3 sequence is 14 residues long. In nucleotides, the CDR3 is TGTGCCAGCAGGTCCGGTAGCGGGGTAGAGACCCAGTACTTC. Amino acid sequence: CASRSGSGVETQYF.

This clonotype was found a few times. The chain recombines TRBV4-1 with TRBJ2-3; D possibly matches TRBD1 or TRBD2 (5 bases each). Germline loops: CDR1 MGHRA, CDR2 YSYEKL. V lost 1 base to trimming and J lost 2 bases, with 22 bases between them. This CDR3 comprises 19 residues. The CDR3 loop reads CASSQGSWGKTPYTDTQYF. Written as DNA, the CDR3 is TGCGCCAGCAGCCAAGGATCTTGGGGGAAAACTCCCTACACAGATACGCAGTATTTT.

V and J are TRBV13 and TRBJ2-3; possibly TRBD1 or TRBD2 for D (6 bases each). The CDR3 is made up of 16 amino acids. Trimming cost V 5 bases and J 8 bases, with 23 bases left between them. Germline V gene sequence: CDR1 PRHDT, CDR2 FYEKMQ (reference sequence). The CDR3 bases are TGTGCCAGCAGCCCGGGAGAGCTGAGGGGGGCCCCTACGCAGTATTTT. This codes for CASSPGELRGAPTQYF. The variable domain in full, completed from reference TRBV13 and TRBJ2-3, reads AAGVIQSPRHLIKEKRETATLKCYPIPRHDTVYWYQQGPGQDPQFLISFYEKMQSDKGSIPDRFSAQQFSDYHSELNMSSLELGDSALYFCASSPGELRGAPTQYFGPGTRLTVL.

The chain links TRBV4-2 to TRBJ1-1; the D gene is possibly TRBD1 (5 bases). The CDR3 extends over 13 amino acids. Trimming removed 7 bases at V and 7 bases at J, with 16 bases between. CDR1 is LGHNA, CDR2 YNFKEQ, per germline. The DNA of the CDR3 is TGTGCCAGCAACCTGAGAGGGGAGGGTGAAGCTTTCTTT. Amino acids: CASNLRGEGEAFF.

This clonotype was counted at least ten times. V and J are TRBV12-3 or TRBV12-4 and TRBJ1-2, with a possible D match to TRBD1 (6 bases). The CDR3 extends over 13 amino acids. Trimming removed 6 bases at V and 4 bases at J, with 12 bases between. CDR3 region: CASSLDRSYGYTF. DNA for the CDR3: TGTGCCAGCAGCCTAGACAGGTCCTATGGCTACACCTTC.

This clonotype has ten or more counts. The CDR3 protein is CASSLAGFTGELFF. CDR3 bases: TGTGCCAGCAGCTTAGCGGGGTTCACCGGGGAGCTGTTTTTT. This chain links TRBV5-4 with TRBJ2-2; 7 nucleotides match TRBD2. The CDR3 totals 14 residues. Trimming took 2 bases from V and 4 from J; bases not matched to a gene: 2. CDR1 and CDR2 (germline): SGHNT, YYREEE (reference sequence).

This rearrangement joins TRBV6-1 to TRBJ2-1; D remains unclear. Germline CDR1 reads MNHNS; CDR2 reads SASEGT. V dropped 1 base and J dropped 5 bases, with 9 bases sitting between them. The CDR3 totals 14 residues. CDR3 nucleotides: TGTGCCAGCAGTGAAGTAGGGCGTCACAATGAGCAGTTCTTC. Protein sequence: CASSEVGRHNEQFF.

This clonotype occurred a few times. The chain couples TRBV5-4 to TRBJ1-1; 11 nucleotides align to TRBD1. Germline trimming cut 0 bases from V and 3 bases from J; bases unmatched to any gene: 1. The CDR3 contains 15 residues. CDR1 is SGHNT and CDR2 is YYREEE in the germline V gene (reference sequence). CDR3 sequence: CASSLGGQGDTEAFF. The CDR3 DNA sequence: TGTGCCAGCAGCTTGGGGGGACAGGGGGACACTGAAGCTTTCTTT.

The rearrangement links TRBV4-1 to TRBJ2-7; 8 bases agree with TRBD2. V lost 4 bases, J lost 1 base, and 6 bases stayed unmatched. The CDR3 extends over 15 amino acids. Germline V gene data show CDR1 as MGHRA and CDR2 as YSYEKL. The CDR3 region has the DNA TGCGCCAGCAGCCTAAGCGCGGGGGGATCCTACGAGCAGTACTTC. Translating it yields CASSLSAGGSYEQYF.

This clonotype was detected ten times or more. The rearrangement joins TRBV25-1 to TRBJ2-5; 8 nucleotides match TRBD2. Unmatched junction bases numbered 7, after V lost 1 base and J lost 3 bases. The CDR3 contains 16 residues. The germline gives CDR1 MGHDK, CDR2 SYGVNS. The DNA of the CDR3 is TGTGCCAGCAGTGAATTTCGGGGGGGCTTCAAAGAGACCCAGTACTTC. Its translation: CASSEFRGGFKETQYF.

The rearrangement uses TRBV24-1 and TRBJ2-1, with 9 positions matching TRBD2. The CDR3 is 15 residues long. V lost 5 bases, J lost 5 bases, and 6 bases stayed unmatched. Germline V gives CDR1 KGHDR, CDR2 SFDVKD. The CDR3 DNA reads TGTGCCACCAGTGGGTGGACTAGCGCTAACAATGAGCAGTTCTTC. This translates into CATSGWTSANNEQFF.

The chain links TRBV7-9 to TRBJ2-2; possible D gene TRBD1, 7 bases. Germline lookup yields CDR1 SEHNR and CDR2 FQNEAQ (reference sequence). The V gene lost 5 bases and the J gene lost 5 bases, with 18 bases spanning the gap. This CDR3 region has 16 residues. The CDR3 here is CASSPRTTGRTGELFF. For the CDR3, the DNA is TGTGCCAGCAGCCCACGTACGACAGGGAGGACCGGGGAGCTGTTTTTT.

This chain connects TRBV29-1 to TRBJ2-2; D remains unclear. Trimming shortened V by 4 bases and J by 0 bases, and 15 bases separated the two germline ends. Germline CDR1 reads SQVTM; CDR2 reads ANQGSEA. This CDR3 has 16 residues. The CDR3 sequence: CSVGLASNPNTGELFF. Written as DNA, the CDR3 is TGCAGCGTTGGGTTGGCAAGTAACCCGAACACCGGGGAGCTGTTTTTT.

The CDR3 region is CASSQAVSGGYTF. The CDR3, as DNA: TGTGCCAGCAGCCAAGCGGTTTCGGGAGGCTACACCTTC. The chain couples TRBV4-2 to TRBJ1-2, with D hard to call. The V gene lost 1 base and the J gene lost 8 bases, with 11 bases spanning the gap. The CDR3 consists of 13 residues. CDR1 LGHNA and CDR2 YNFKEQ come from the germline V gene.

In this sample, this clonotype turned up many times. The chain employs TRBV28 and TRBJ2-7; the D is unclear. The CDR3 runs to 15 residues. CDR1 and CDR2 from the germline V gene are MDHEN and SYDVKM. Trimming left V 3 bases short and J 0 bases short, with 12 bases between. The CDR3, as DNA: TGTGCCAGCAGTTTTTTCGGTCACCGCTCCTACGAGCAGTACTTC. This codes for CASSFFGHRSYEQYF.